This T cell receptor beta chain was found in a study of cytomegalovirus exposure and HLA in healthy donors. Study observations and caveats: Whilst most TCR sequences proved rare, a subset of public TCRs occurred across many donors. Later analysis reportedly placed an Asian-associated ancestry cluster below the roughly 690-donor mean in N-insertions. As a later analysis showed, a missense DCLRE1C variant was linked to trimming of TCR beta V- and J-genes. Cytomegalovirus status was reportedly diagnosed by the classifier with high sensitivity and specificity.

PCR involved 60 Vbeta and 13 Jbeta primers. Only in-frame clones appear in the TCRdb table, and some are missing; sequencing was by immunoSEQ multiplex PCR. Among about 100,000 clones listed, roughly 75% were seen once. This CDR3 comprises 14 residues. Germline V gene lookup returns CDR1 SGHRS and CDR2 YFSETQ. V was clipped by 0 bases and J by 5 bases; unmatched bases: 3. As concerns this clone: Its cognate antigen is unknown. The same CDR3 can be traced to other DNA sequences in this sample.

V and J are TRBV5-1 and TRBJ2-5; 8 bases match TRBD1. The receptor was isolated from a male donor in good health and CMV-seropositive. Sequencing used PBMCs. The CDR3: CASSLGQGRETQYF. The DNA for the CDR3 is TGCGCCAGCAGCTTGGGACAGGGGCGGGAGACCCAGTACTTC.